The TCR beta chain described here comes from a study of vaccination and CD4 T cells after COVID-19. Background on the study: Median time from COVID diagnosis to post-COVID sampling was over 80 days (35 to 161). Control wells got either CEFX epitopes, HIV-1 Nef peptides, or no peptide at all.

Indicated treatment: roughly 11-day PBMC culture with coronavirus spike peptide pools or control peptides (ViraFEST assay). Researchers collected the unexposed donor's CD4+ T cells before the COVID-19 pandemic (2011-2018). Antigen-specific T cell expansion with peptide pools preceded TCR sequencing in the ViraFEST approach. Every well contained over 1.5 million PBMCs, which were grown with around 9.4 IU/ml IL-2 and roughly 10 ug/ml peptide pools. This clonotype was detected a few times. Its target is unknown. Cultured CD4+ T cell DNA was sequenced using the Oncomine TCR Beta short-read assay. A single record per CDR3 protein comes from TCRdb applying MiXCR to the PCR reads. Altogether around 6,500 distinct CDR3 sequences are present, around 33% being singletons, with the ten largest covering 25% to 35%. The CDR3 covers 12 residues. CDR1 and CDR2 (germline): DFQATT, SNEGSKA (reference sequence). After removal of 0 bases from V and 13 bases from J, the junction contained 7 bases not matched to a gene.

Sample: CD4+ T cells from blood, cultured in vitro. This rearrangement joins TRBV20-1 to TRBJ1-2; 8 bases are shared with TRBD1. The clonotype was recovered from a human donor in good health. The CDR3 DNA sequence: TGCAGTGCTAGAGAATTACAGGGGGAATTCACCTTC. It is translated as CSARELQGEFTF.